This TCR beta chain came from a study of cytomegalovirus exposure and HLA in healthy donors. Regarding this clone: Its target is unknown.

V was pared by 5 bases and J by 3 bases, with 16 bases of the junction left unmatched. The germline V gene encodes CDR1 SQVTM and CDR2 ANQGSEA. This CDR3 spans 18 amino acids. Study-wide points: Sequencing likely generated an artifact that appeared as a cluster of highly shared sequence variants. TCR beta sequences reportedly predicted the HLA-A and HLA-B alleles of most subjects accurately. Earlier findings revealed that most TCR beta V segments proved productive either about 87% or about 30% of the time.

Vbeta (60) and Jbeta (13) primers were used in the PCR. Data came from immunoSEQ multiplex PCR; TCRdb stores just in-frame clones and leaves some out. This table holds some 40,000 clones, more than 50% found once. Unrecorded immune exposures were likely, despite nominal health at sampling. The receptor's source is a woman aged 40 to 50 in good health and CMV-seropositive. The specimen was PBMCs. The chain combines TRBV29-1 with TRBJ2-1; 10 bases are a match to TRBD1. CDR3 sequence reads: CSVSNPLGTGVFYNEQFF. The DNA for the CDR3 is TGCAGCGTTTCCAACCCCCTTGGGACAGGGGTTTTCTACAATGAGCAGTTCTTC.